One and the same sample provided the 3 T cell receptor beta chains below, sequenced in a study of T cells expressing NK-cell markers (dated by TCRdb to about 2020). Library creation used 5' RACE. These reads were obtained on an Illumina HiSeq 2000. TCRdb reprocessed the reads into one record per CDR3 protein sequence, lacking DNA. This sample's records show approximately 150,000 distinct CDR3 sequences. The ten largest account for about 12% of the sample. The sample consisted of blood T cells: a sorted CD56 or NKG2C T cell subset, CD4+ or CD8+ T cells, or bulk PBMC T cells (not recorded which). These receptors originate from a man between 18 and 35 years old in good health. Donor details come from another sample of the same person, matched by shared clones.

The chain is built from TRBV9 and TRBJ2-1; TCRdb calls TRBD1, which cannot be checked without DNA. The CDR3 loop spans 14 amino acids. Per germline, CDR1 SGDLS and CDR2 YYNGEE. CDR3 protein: CASSSGTPFPEQFF.

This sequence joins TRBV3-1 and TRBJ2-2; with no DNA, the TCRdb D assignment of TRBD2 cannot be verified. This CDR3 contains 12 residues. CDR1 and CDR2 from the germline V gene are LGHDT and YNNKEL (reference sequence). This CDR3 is CASSHGGGELFF.

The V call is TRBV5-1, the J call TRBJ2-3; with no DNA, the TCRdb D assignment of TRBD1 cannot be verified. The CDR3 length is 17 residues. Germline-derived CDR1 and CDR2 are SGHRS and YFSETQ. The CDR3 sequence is CASSKNRDRLFTDTQYF. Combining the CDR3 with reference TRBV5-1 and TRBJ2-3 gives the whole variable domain KAGVTQTPRYLIKTRGQQVTLSCSPISGHRSVSWYQQTPGQGLQFLFEYFSETQRNKGNFPGRFSGRQFSNSRSEMNVSTLELGDSALYLCASSKNRDRLFTDTQYFGPGTRLTVL.